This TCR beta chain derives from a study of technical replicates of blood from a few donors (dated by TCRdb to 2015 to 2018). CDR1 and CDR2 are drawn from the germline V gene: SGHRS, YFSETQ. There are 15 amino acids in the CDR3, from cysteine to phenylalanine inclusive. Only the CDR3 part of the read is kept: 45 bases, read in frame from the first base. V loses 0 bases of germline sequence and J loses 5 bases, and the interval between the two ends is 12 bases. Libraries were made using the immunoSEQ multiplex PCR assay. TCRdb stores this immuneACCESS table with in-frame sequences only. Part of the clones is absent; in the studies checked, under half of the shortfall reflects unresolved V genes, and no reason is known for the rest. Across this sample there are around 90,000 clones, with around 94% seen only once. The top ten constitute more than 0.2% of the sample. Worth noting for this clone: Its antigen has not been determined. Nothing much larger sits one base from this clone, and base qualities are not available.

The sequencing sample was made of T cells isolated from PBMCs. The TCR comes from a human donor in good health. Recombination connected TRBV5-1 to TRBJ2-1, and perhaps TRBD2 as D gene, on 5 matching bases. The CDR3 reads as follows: CASSLERLGDNEQFF. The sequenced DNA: TGCGCCAGCAGCTTGGAGCGGCTGGGAGACAATGAGCAGTTCTTC. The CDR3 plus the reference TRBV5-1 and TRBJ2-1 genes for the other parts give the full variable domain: KAGVTQTPRYLIKTRGQQVTLSCSPISGHRSVSWYQQTPGQGLQFLFEYFSETQRNKGNFPGRFSGRQFSNSRSEMNVSTLELGDSALYLCASSLERLGDNEQFFGPGTRLTVL.